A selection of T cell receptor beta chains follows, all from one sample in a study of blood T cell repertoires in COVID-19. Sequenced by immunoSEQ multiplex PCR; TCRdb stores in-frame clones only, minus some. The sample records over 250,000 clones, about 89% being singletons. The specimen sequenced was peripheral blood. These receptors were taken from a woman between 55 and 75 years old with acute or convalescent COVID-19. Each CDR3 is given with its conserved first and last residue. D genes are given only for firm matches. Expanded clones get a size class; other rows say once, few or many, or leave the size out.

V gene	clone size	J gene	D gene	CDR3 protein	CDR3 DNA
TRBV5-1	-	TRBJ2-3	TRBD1	CASSPGQGGYTDTQYF	TGCGCCAGCAGCCCGGGACAGGGGGGTTACACAGATACGCAGTATTTT
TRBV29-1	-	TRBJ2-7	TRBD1	CSVETAQRGDRVLPYEQYF	TGCAGCGTTGAAACCGCCCAGAGAGGGGACAGGGTGCTACCCTACGAGCAGTACTTC
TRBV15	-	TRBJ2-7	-	CATSSLAFDYEQYF	TGTGCCACCAGCAGTTTAGCGTTCGACTACGAGCAGTACTTC
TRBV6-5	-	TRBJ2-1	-	CASSYLTSSNEQFF	TGTGCCAGCAGTTATCTGACAAGTAGCAATGAGCAGTTCTTC
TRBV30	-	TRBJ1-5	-	CAWATGGPGKQPQHF	TGTGCCTGGGCAACAGGCGGCCCAGGGAAACAGCCCCAGCATTTT
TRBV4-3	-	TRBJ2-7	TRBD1	CASSQNRDRVHEQYF	TGCGCCAGCAGCCAGAACCGGGACAGGGTACACGAGCAGTACTTC
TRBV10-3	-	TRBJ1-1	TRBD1	CAIHDRGTDTEAFF	TGTGCCATACACGACAGGGGTACCGACACTGAAGCTTTCTTT
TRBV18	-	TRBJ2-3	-	CASSPGQAGTDTQYF	TGTGCCAGCTCACCAGGGCAAGCTGGCACAGATACGCAGTATTTT
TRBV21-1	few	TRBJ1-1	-	CASSNRGDTEAFF	TGTGCCAGCAGCAACAGGGGGGACACTGAAGCTTTCTTT
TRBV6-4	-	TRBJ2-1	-	CASSDGTRLNEQFF	TGTGCCAGCAGTGACGGGACTCGCCTCAATGAGCAGTTCTTC
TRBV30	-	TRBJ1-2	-	CAWRWAGAEGYTF	TGTGCCTGGCGATGGGCAGGGGCTGAGGGCTACACCTTC
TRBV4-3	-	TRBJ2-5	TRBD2	CASSGLAGGSQETQYF	TGCGCCAGCTCGGGGCTAGCGGGGGGCTCCCAAGAGACCCAGTACTTC
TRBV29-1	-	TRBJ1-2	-	CSVAGKGWGGYTF	TGCAGCGTTGCGGGGAAGGGCTGGGGTGGCTACACCTTC
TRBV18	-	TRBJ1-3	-	CASSQSGGISGNTIYF	TGTGCCAGCTCCCAATCGGGGGGGATTTCTGGAAACACCATATATTTT
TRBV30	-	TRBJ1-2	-	CAWSADTASIYGYTF	TGTGCCTGGAGTGCGGACACTGCCTCCATCTATGGCTACACCTTC
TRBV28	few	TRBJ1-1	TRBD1	CASSLFQGGQGNTEAFF	TGTGCCAGCAGTTTATTCCAGGGGGGACAGGGGAACACTGAAGCTTTCTTT
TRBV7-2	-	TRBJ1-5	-	CASSSDSYSNQPQHF	TGTGCCAGCAGCTCAGACAGTTATAGCAATCAGCCCCAGCATTTT
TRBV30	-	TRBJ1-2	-	CAWEGRNYGYTF	TGTGCCTGGGAAGGGAGAAACTATGGCTACACCTTC
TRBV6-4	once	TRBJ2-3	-	CASGLGPPRNTQYF	TGTGCCAGCGGCCTGGGGCCTCCGAGGAATACGCAGTATTTT
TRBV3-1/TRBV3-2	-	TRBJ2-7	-	CASSQGASAQGTYEQYF	TGTGCCAGCAGCCAAGGGGCATCCGCACAGGGCACCTACGAGCAGTACTTC
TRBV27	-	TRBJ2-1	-	CASSPQRNEQFF	TGTGCCAGCAGTCCGCAGCGGAATGAGCAGTTCTTC
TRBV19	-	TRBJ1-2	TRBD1	CASMGQGVRGYTF	TGTGCCAGTATGGGACAGGGTGTAAGAGGCTACACCTTC